Sequencing of this T cell receptor beta chain was carried out in a study of long-term antiretroviral therapy in people with HIV. Overall study context: The earliest specimens came about a decade ahead of the 2015 immediate-ART recommendation.

Samples were assayed with immunoSEQ v3.0 at survey level. Some clones are missing from TCRdb's copy, which holds only in-frame ones; the method was immunoSEQ multiplex PCR. The table records over 1,500 clones, almost 90% of them present only once. The V and J ends lost 4 bases and 1 base, in that order; junction bases with no gene match: 3. Germline CDR1 reads SGHVS; CDR2 reads FQNEAQ. This CDR3 spans 14 amino acids. Findings and limits, study-wide: Gathering of blood took place between the mid-2000s and the late 2010s, possibly under older ART regimens.

Notes on this clone: Its antigen is undetermined.

The chain has TRBV7-8 and TRBJ1-1; the match to TRBD1 covers 7 bases. Sequences were derived from unsorted PBMCs, sampled 0.7 years after starting antiretroviral therapy. This clonotype originated in a woman between 45 and 65 years old with HIV. The CDR3 DNA reads as TGTGCCAGCAGCTCGGGACAGCCGAACACTGAAGCTTTCTTT. This translates into CASSSGQPNTEAFF.